This T cell receptor (beta chain) stems from a study of cytomegalovirus exposure and HLA in healthy donors (dated by TCRdb to 2017 to 2019). The study in broad terms: A later analysis indicated that the 90 to 150 validation repertoires were generated on the platform also employed for the approximately 700 repertoires of the first cohort. The study combined high-throughput TCR immunosequencing, statistical association of individual TCRs with disease status, and machine learning to predict cytomegalovirus infection status. In addition to the first cohort of several hundred subjects, a separate validation cohort of 120 different subjects was used. The study was designed to test whether signatures of past pathogen exposure could be identified by cataloging public T cell receptors.

A single count supports this clone. Which antigen it targets is not known. Base-call qualities are not available, and no considerably larger clone is one nucleotide away. The donors belonged to the validation cohort of about 130 subjects, which was separate from the approximately 660-subject first cohort. Libraries were made using the immunoSEQ multiplex PCR assay. The study's processing was this. A statistical classification framework was built to diagnose cytomegalovirus status from the catalog of TCR beta chain sequences. Held by TCRdb, this immuneACCESS table contains in-frame sequences only and omits some clones. Under half of the omission traces to an unresolved V gene where checked; the cause of the rest is unknown. Clone size and V and J calls were adopted from that table, with D and trimming inferred from the DNA. The sample records more than 140,000 clones, approximately 88% of which are singletons. Over 3% of the sample belongs to the ten largest clones.

The cysteine opens and the phenylalanine closes a CDR3 of 11 amino acids. The CDR3 DNA has 33 bases and is translated from base 1. Unmatched junction bases come to 0, with V trimmed by 7 bases and J by 4 bases. The germline V gene encodes CDR1 SGDLS and CDR2 YYNGEE. The paper's findings and limits, for the study overall: According to the authors, the approach could potentially be generalized to other disease states and immunological phenotypes. In a later analysis, TCRs clustered in the first cohort were found to also tend to co-occur in the 100 to 150 validation repertoires, with 85% to 95% of cluster scores above 0. In both the original and validation cohorts, the classifier was reported to diagnose cytomegalovirus status with high specificity and sensitivity. In vitro tests confirmed that a few of the cytomegalovirus-associated TCR beta chains recognize cytomegalovirus antigens. In the study, 150 to 200 TCR beta chains were listed as associated with cytomegalovirus. Most TCR sequences were seen in very few donors, while some public TCRs were found in many individuals. The validation cohort had no HLA typing available for a later analysis, so co-occurrence within that cohort was assessed over all 130 or so repertoires.

The sequenced sample was PBMCs. This clonotype was sampled from a woman under 30 in good health and CMV-seropositive. The rearranged segments are TRBV9 and TRBJ1-2; TRBD1 agrees with 8 junctional bases. The DNA sequence is TGTGCCAGCGACAGGGGCTATGGCTACACCTTC. Its coded protein is CASDRGYGYTF.